The 26 T cell receptor beta chains given below trace back to one sample, sequenced in a study of cytomegalovirus exposure and HLA in healthy donors. PCR amplification relied on 60 Vbeta primers (plus 13 Jbeta primers). Libraries were prepared by immunoSEQ multiplex PCR; TCRdb keeps only in-frame clonotypes and omits some of them. This sample's clone table lists roughly 78,000 clones. The sequenced material came from PBMCs. These receptors came from a man aged 35 to 55 in good health and CMV-seronegative.

The rearrangement links TRBV7-2 to TRBJ1-1, with TRBD1 as a possible D gene (6 bases). Trimming took off 6 bases at V and 2 bases at J, with 13 bases between the two ends. The CDR3 contains 14 residues. CDR1 and CDR2 from the germline V gene are SGHTA and FQGNSA. CDR3 region: CASRSQGSNTEAFF. CDR3 bases: TGTGCCAGCAGATCACAGGGAAGTAACACTGAAGCTTTCTTT.

The chain couples TRBV10-2 to TRBJ2-5; TRBD2 agrees at 9 bases. This CDR3 comprises 17 residues. Germline V CDR1 and CDR2: WSHSY, SAAADI. V lost 1 base to trimming and J lost 5 bases; unmatched junction nucleotides: 11. The CDR3 region has the DNA TGCGCCAGCAGTGAGTTCCTGCGGGAGGGCAGACGGGAGACCCAGTACTTC. Protein: CASSEFLREGRRETQYF.

Concerning this clone itself: Other DNA variants within this sample encode the same CDR3. This CDR3 is CASSLGLAGGQETQYF. The CDR3 bases are TGCGCCAGCAGCTTGGGACTAGCGGGGGGCCAAGAGACCCAGTACTTC. The V call is TRBV5-1, the J call TRBJ2-5; 13 nucleotides align to TRBD2. CDR3 length: 16 amino acids. Germline CDR1 reads SGHRS; CDR2 reads YFSETQ. Trimming at V came to 0 bases and at J to 1 base, leaving 0 bases not matched to a gene. The full variable domain, completed using reference TRBV5-1 and TRBJ2-5, is KAGVTQTPRYLIKTRGQQVTLSCSPISGHRSVSWYQQTPGQGLQFLFEYFSETQRNKGNFPGRFSGRQFSNSRSEMNVSTLELGDSALYLCASSLGLAGGQETQYFGPGTRLLVL.

V usage is TRBV2 and J usage is TRBJ2-7; the D gene is possibly TRBD1 (6 bases). Germline CDR1 reads SNHLY; CDR2 reads FYNNEI. V lost 2 bases to trimming and J lost 11 bases, with 13 bases between them. This CDR3 has 12 amino acids. The CDR3 loop is CASSENGQSEYF. The CDR3 bases are TGTGCCAGCAGTGAAAACGGACAGTCGGAGTACTTC.

The chain is built from TRBV7-2 and TRBJ2-7, with TRBD2 matching over 7 bases. V was clipped by 1 base and J by 3 bases; unmatched bases: 6. Germline lookup yields CDR1 SGHTA and CDR2 FQGNSA. This CDR3 contains 15 residues. The CDR3, as DNA: TGTGCCAGCAGCTTAGATCCGCGGGGGATCTACGAGCAGTACTTC. Its translation is CASSLDPRGIYEQYF.

The chain couples TRBV5-1 to TRBJ2-1, with unresolved D. Germline V gene lookup returns CDR1 SGHRS and CDR2 YFSETQ. The CDR3 covers 15 residues. V was cut by 0 bases and J by 0 bases, with 7 bases left in between. CDR3 region: CASSLESSSYNEQFF. DNA of the CDR3: TGCGCCAGCAGCTTGGAGTCGAGCTCCTACAATGAGCAGTTCTTC.

V usage is TRBV28 and J usage is TRBJ1-1; D not resolved. The V end lost 3 bases, the J end lost 1 base, and 6 bases lay between the germline ends. This CDR3 region has 13 residues. Germline CDR1 MDHEN, CDR2 SYDVKM. The CDR3 here is CASSLPGNTEAFF. CDR3 DNA sequence: TGTGCCAGCAGTTTGCCGGGGAACACTGAAGCTTTCTTT.

This chain joins TRBV28 and TRBJ1-4; 8 bases fit TRBD1. This CDR3 has 15 residues. Germline CDR1 reads MDHEN; CDR2 reads SYDVKM. With 11 bases clipped from V and 0 bases from J, the junction kept 8 bases outside the gene matches. DNA of the CDR3: TGTGCCGTCCGGGGACAGGCAGCAACTAATGAAAAACTGTTTTTT. This gives the protein CAVRGQAATNEKLFF.

This rearrangement joins TRBV7-2 to TRBJ2-1; 9 nucleotides agree with TRBD2. Per the germline V gene, CDR1 is SGHTA and CDR2 is FQGNSA. The CDR3 has 14 residues. V dropped 5 bases and J dropped 7; count of bases not matched to a gene: 6. The CDR3 nucleotides read TGTGCCAGCAGCCCCGGACTAGCGAGGAATGAGCAGTTCTTC. Its protein is CASSPGLARNEQFF.

J is TRBJ1-1 and V is TRBV27; maybe TRBD1 (6 bases). From germline, CDR1 is MNHEY and CDR2 SMNVEV (reference sequence). This CDR3 is 14 amino acids long. With 4 bases removed from V and 5 bases from J, the gap between germline ends came to 14 bases. The CDR3 sequence is CASSSGGVFTEAFF. The DNA of the CDR3 is TGTGCCAGCAGTTCGGGGGGCGTATTTACTGAAGCTTTCTTT.

The genes are TRBV5-1 and TRBJ1-2; 11 nucleotides align to TRBD1. The CDR3 totals 14 residues. Germline V gene lookup returns CDR1 SGHRS and CDR2 YFSETQ. The trim removed 2 bases at V and 5 bases at J, leaving 2 bases unmatched. CDR3 nucleotides: TGCGCCAGCAGCTTTGGGACAGGGGGTTATGGCTACACCTTC. Protein: CASSFGTGGYGYTF.

The chain has TRBV4-2 and TRBJ1-6; D possibly corresponds to TRBD1 (6 bases). The CDR3 spans 16 residues. Germline V gene lookup returns CDR1 LGHNA and CDR2 YNFKEQ. The ends were cut back, 0 bases at V and 7 bases at J, with 13 bases in the middle. This CDR3 is CASSQDITGSNSPLHF. The CDR3 DNA reads TGTGCCAGCAGCCAAGATATCACAGGGTCAAATTCACCCCTCCACTTT.

The chain links TRBV6-5 to TRBJ2-1, with 7 bases fitting TRBD2. Unmatched junction bases numbered 9, after V lost 5 bases and J lost 8 bases. The CDR3 extends over 14 amino acids. Per the germline V gene, CDR1 is MNHEY and CDR2 is SVGAGI. CDR3 loop: CASSELASSHEQFF. The CDR3 bases are TGTGCCAGCAGTGAACTAGCGTCCTCCCATGAGCAGTTCTTC.

The chain combines TRBV15 with TRBJ2-5, with TRBD2 identical over 15 bases. Near its end, the DNA agrees better with TRBJ2-7, so the J call may be wrong. The germline V gene encodes CDR1 LNHNV and CDR2 YYDKDF (reference sequence). The CDR3 is 19 amino acids. CDR3 sequence (DNA): TGTGCCACCAGCAGAGATCTCGCGGGACTAGCGGGAGGCTCCTACGAGCAGTACTTC. Residues: CATSRDLAGLAGGSYEQYF.

This rearrangement joins TRBV4-3 to TRBJ2-2; D call uncertain. The germline CDR1 and CDR2 sequences are LGHNA and YSLEER. Deletions cut 0 bases from V and 0 bases from J, with 11 bases between. The CDR3 is 17 amino acids. This CDR3 reads CASSQEPYGANTGELFF. The CDR3 DNA reads TGCGCCAGCAGCCAAGAGCCCTATGGAGCGAACACCGGGGAGCTGTTTTTT.

The chain recombines TRBV5-6 with TRBJ1-1, with 7 bases identical to TRBD1. This CDR3 region has 16 residues. The junction had 8 bases not matched to a gene; V was cut back by 3 bases and J by 0 bases. Germline CDR1 SGHDT, CDR2 YYEEEE. The CDR3 nucleotides read TGTGCCAGCAGCTATATAACAGGGGCCCTGAACACTGAAGCTTTCTTT. As protein: CASSYITGALNTEAFF.

This sequence joins TRBV2 and TRBJ1-6; TRBD1 agrees at 7 bases. V was clipped by 6 bases and J by 8 bases; unmatched bases: 10. Germline V gene sequence: CDR1 SNHLY, CDR2 FYNNEI. This CDR3 is 15 amino acids long. CDR3 nucleotide sequence: TGTGCCAGCAGCCCCTTGTCAGGGGGAGATTCACCCCTCCACTTT. Its translation: CASSPLSGGDSPLHF.

The rearrangement joins TRBV19 to TRBJ1-1; TRBD1 might be the D (6 bases). This CDR3 comprises 16 residues. Germline V gene lookup returns CDR1 LNHDA and CDR2 SQIVND (reference sequence). Trimming cost V 3 bases and J 1 base, with 15 bases left between them. DNA for the CDR3: TGTGCCAGTAGTATTCACGGGCAGGGGACGAACACTGAAGCTTTCTTT. Translation gives CASSIHGQGTNTEAFF. Combining the CDR3 with reference TRBV19 and TRBJ1-1 gives the whole variable domain DGGITQSPKYLFRKEGQNVTLSCEQNLNHDAMYWYRQDPGQGLRLIYYSQIVNDFQKGDIAEGYSVSREKKESFPLTVTSAQKNPTAFYLCASSIHGQGTNTEAFFGQGTRLTVV.

The genes are TRBV5-1 and TRBJ1-1; D remains unclear. Trimming cost V 0 bases and J 1 base, with 7 bases left between them. The CDR3 contains 14 residues. Looked up from germline, CDR1 is SGHRS and CDR2 is YFSETQ. The CDR3 here is CASSLAPGNTEAFF. For the CDR3, the DNA is TGCGCCAGCAGCTTGGCCCCCGGGAACACTGAAGCTTTCTTT.

The CDR3 is CASSLSGLAGREQYF. The CDR3 nucleotides read TGTGCCAGCAGCTTGAGTGGCCTAGCGGGACGCGAGCAGTACTTC. This chain links TRBV7-2 with TRBJ2-7; 9 bases align to TRBD2. After removal of 3 bases from V and 6 bases from J, the junction contained 9 bases not matched to a gene. CDR1 SGHTA and CDR2 FQGNSA come from the germline V gene. This CDR3 is built from 15 residues.

The rearrangement uses TRBV13 and TRBJ1-1, with D perhaps matching TRBD1 (6 bases). V was cut by 8 bases and J by 6 bases, with 19 bases left in between. Germline CDR1 PRHDT, CDR2 FYEKMQ (reference sequence). This CDR3 contains 14 residues. Here the CDR3 reads CASGYRVTGAEAFF. Here the CDR3 DNA reads TGTGCCAGCGGTTACAGGGTAACGGGTGCTGAAGCTTTCTTT.

V usage is TRBV7-2 and J usage is TRBJ2-7; TRBD1 aligns across 11 bases. The germline gives CDR1 SGHTA, CDR2 FQGNSA. The ends lost 4 bases at V and 9 bases at J; junction bases unmatched: 8. The CDR3 is 14 amino acids. The CDR3 region is CASSWTGGDGRQYF. CDR3 DNA: TGTGCCAGCAGCTGGACAGGGGGCGACGGGCGGCAGTACTTC.

In the case of this clone: A read error may account for a junction end that differs from germline. This chain uses TRBV6-1 with TRBJ1-6; D unclear. CDR3 size: 14 residues. Germline CDR1 is MNHNS and CDR2 is SASEGT. The CDR3 DNA sequence: TGTGCCGCCGGAGGAAAATCCTTTAATTCACCCCTCCACTTT. It encodes CAAGGKSFNSPLHF.

The chain couples TRBV6-1 to TRBJ2-7; TRBD2 matches at 7 bases. This CDR3 has 14 residues. V lost 6 bases to trimming and J lost 1 base; unmatched junction nucleotides: 6. The germline gives CDR1 MNHNS, CDR2 SASEGT. The CDR3 sequence is CASRGGDFSYEQYF. The CDR3 nucleotides read TGTGCCAGCAGGGGGGGGGACTTTTCCTACGAGCAGTACTTC.

This chain connects TRBV11-2 to TRBJ2-1, with 8 bases lining up with TRBD2. The CDR3 totals 18 residues. The V gene's germline CDR1 is SGHAT and CDR2 FQNNGV. Losses at the gene ends were 4 bases for V and 0 bases for J; bases not matched to a gene: 11. The CDR3 loop reads CASSYETGLGSSYNEQFF. The CDR3 DNA reads as TGTGCCAGCAGCTACGAGACGGGACTAGGGAGCTCCTACAATGAGCAGTTCTTC.

The chain combines TRBV13 with TRBJ2-1; 7 bases align to TRBD2. Germline CDR1 PRHDT, CDR2 FYEKMQ (reference sequence). V dropped 4 bases and J dropped 5; count of bases not matched to a gene: 14. The CDR3 runs to 17 residues. CDR3 in amino acids: CASSYADLASGNNEQFF. The CDR3 DNA sequence: TGTGCCAGCAGCTATGCAGATCTCGCTAGCGGAAACAATGAGCAGTTCTTC.